Below are 6 T cell receptor beta chains sequenced from a single sample in a study of blood T cells in healthy people across ages. For the second PCR, which ran for about 6 to 11 cycles, a sample-barcoded 5' primer and a J-beta primer mix were used. In TCRdb, the 5' RACE reads were re-called with MiXCR into one record per CDR3 protein. The sample includes roughly 1.5 million distinct CDR3 sequences, 35% to 45% of them seen just once. The sequenced material came from blood. These receptors came from a young woman in good health.

The chain recombines TRBV6-6 with TRBJ1-5, with 7 bases aligning to TRBD1. Per germline, CDR1 MNHNY and CDR2 SVGAGI (reference sequence). J lost 3 bases, V lost 7 bases, and 3 bases had no gene match. The CDR3 sequence is 13 residues long. The CDR3 protein is CASITGDNQPQHF. As DNA, the CDR3 is TGTGCCAGCATTACAGGGGACAATCAGCCCCAGCATTTT.

This chain links TRBV7-9 with TRBJ1-4, with 8 positions matching TRBD1. Unmatched junction bases numbered 6, after V lost 6 bases and J lost 6 bases. The CDR3 length is 14 residues. The germline CDR1 and CDR2 sequences are SEHNR and FQNEAQ (reference sequence). This CDR3 is CASSPGTGHEKLFF. The DNA of the CDR3 is TGTGCCAGCAGTCCCGGGACAGGTCATGAAAAACTGTTTTTT.

The chain combines TRBV2 with TRBJ1-1; D might be TRBD1 (5 bases). The germline V and J ends were trimmed by 10 bases and 4 bases, with 19 bases remaining between them. In germline, CDR1 is SNHLY, CDR2 FYNNEI. The CDR3 consists of 14 residues. The CDR3 sequence: CATRGSRAGTEAFF. The CDR3 region has the DNA TGTGCCACCCGGGGGAGCAGGGCAGGCACTGAAGCTTTCTTT.

This clonotype has only a few counts. V and J are TRBV27 and TRBJ2-1, with D possibly matching TRBD1 (5 bases). This CDR3 has 15 residues. The germline V gene has CDR1 MNHEY and CDR2 SMNVEV (reference sequence). The germline V and J ends were trimmed by 2 bases and 5 bases, with 13 bases remaining between them. This CDR3 reads CASSLRQGSHNEQFF. CDR3 nucleotides: TGTGCCAGCAGTTTAAGGCAGGGTTCCCACAATGAGCAGTTCTTC.

The rearrangement joins TRBV6-5 to TRBJ2-1; weak D call: TRBD2 (7 bases). V was clipped by 0 bases and J by 8 bases, with 23 bases between them. Germline assignment: CDR1 MNHEY and CDR2 SVGAGI. The CDR3 totals 18 residues. The CDR3 region is CASSYSQGRGTQMDEQFF. CDR3 DNA: TGTGCCAGCAGTTACTCGCAGGGGCGGGGGACCCAGATGGATGAGCAGTTCTTC.

The CDR3 sequence is CSARGGVRMNTEAFF. In nucleotides, the CDR3 is TGCAGTGCTAGAGGGGGGGTTCGCATGAACACTGAAGCTTTCTTT. The chain employs TRBV20-1 and TRBJ1-1; TRBD1 might be the D (5 bases). V lost 1 base, J lost 0 bases, and 12 bases lay in between. Germline assignment: CDR1 DFQATT and CDR2 SNEGSKA (reference sequence). The CDR3 is 15 amino acids.